Presented here are 22 T cell receptor beta chains from one specimen sequenced in a study of spatial heterogeneity in lung cancer. TCRdb passed the 5' RACE reads through MiXCR, listing each CDR3 protein once. This sample has about 3,200 distinct CDR3 sequences, with roughly three fifths found just once. Sample time point: blood at routine non-recurrence follow-up after resection. The specimen was PBMCs, collected at follow-up. These receptors were taken from a male donor with early-stage non-small cell lung cancer.

Turning to this clonotype: A library prepared for alpha chains yielded this beta chain as an off-target read; its size is of little meaning. The CDR3 DNA follows: TGTGCCAGCAGTTACCCCAGACAGGGGGCTTCCTACGAGCAGTACTTC. Translating it yields CASSYPRQGASYEQYF. The chain joins TRBV6-5 to TRBJ2-7; 10 bases are a match to TRBD1. V trimming: 2 bases; J trimming: 1 base; junction bases outside the gene matches: 5. Germline V lookup: CDR1 MNHEY, CDR2 SVGAGI. This CDR3 spans 16 amino acids.

Points on this clonotype: Since it is a stray read in a library aimed at alpha chains, this beta chain has a size that is not meaningful. The chain links TRBV6-2 or TRBV6-3 to TRBJ2-3, with 7 bases aligning to TRBD2. V was pared by 7 bases and J by 0 bases, with 1 base of the junction left unmatched. The CDR3 contains 13 residues. Germline V CDR1 and CDR2: MNHEY, SVGEGT. CDR3 nucleotide sequence: TGTGCCAGCAAGCGGGACAGCACAGATACGCAGTATTTT. Translated: CASKRDSTDTQYF.

Regarding this clonotype: A library prepared for alpha chains yielded this beta chain as an off-target read; its size is of little meaning. V gene TRBV7-2 combines with J gene TRBJ2-5, with a tentative D call TRBD2 (5 bases). The V gene lost 6 bases and the J gene lost 2 bases, with 13 bases spanning the gap. This CDR3 comprises 14 residues. Germline CDR1 is SGHTA and CDR2 is FQGNSA. The CDR3 reads CASSYSPGQETQYF. CDR3 in DNA: TGTGCCAGCAGTTACTCACCGGGGCAAGAGACCCAGTACTTC.

Concerning this clonotype: Found in a library prepared for alpha chains, this beta chain is an off-target read, and its abundance has little meaning. The chain couples TRBV3-1 to TRBJ1-3; the D is unclear. V was shortened by 0 bases and J by 1 base, with 7 bases between the two germline ends. Germline loops: CDR1 LGHDT, CDR2 YNNKEL (reference sequence). The CDR3 is made up of 15 amino acids. The CDR3 reads CASSQDPQSGNTIYF. CDR3 DNA: TGTGCCAGCAGCCAAGATCCCCAGTCTGGAAACACCATATATTTT.

A note on this clonotype: This beta chain represents an off-target read in a library built for alpha chains; its size is of limited meaning. The chain uses TRBV6-6 and TRBJ2-2; D uncertain. Trimming left V 7 bases short and J 7 bases short, with 13 bases between. CDR3 length: 13 amino acids. Germline-derived CDR1 and CDR2 are MNHNY and SVGAGI (reference sequence). In nucleotides, the CDR3 is TGTGCCAGCAACTATAGGGTAGACGGGGAGCTGTTTTTT. Amino acids: CASNYRVDGELFF.

This clonotype was counted only a few times. With the library built for alpha chains, this beta chain is off target and its frequency is not meaningful. The V and J genes are TRBV4-2 and TRBJ1-4; the D is unclear. Germline CDR1 and CDR2: LGHNA and YNFKEQ. This CDR3 is 15 amino acids long. V was cut by 0 bases and J by 0 bases, with 5 bases left in between. The CDR3 loop reads CASSQDPSTNEKLFF. The CDR3 DNA follows: TGTGCCAGCAGCCAAGATCCATCAACTAATGAAAAACTGTTTTTT.

This clonotype turned up a few times. Little can be read into the size of this beta chain, an off-target read in a library designed for alpha chains. The rearrangement uses TRBV27 and TRBJ2-2, with a possible D match to TRBD2 (6 bases). The CDR3 contains 16 residues. Germline CDR1 is MNHEY and CDR2 is SMNVEV (reference sequence). Trimming pared 8 bases from V and 0 bases from J, leaving 16 bases between. CDR3 protein: CASYTTWGANTGELFF. The CDR3 coding sequence is TGTGCCAGCTACACCACCTGGGGGGCGAACACCGGGGAGCTGTTTTTT.

Regarding this clonotype: This beta chain is an unintended read in a library built for alpha chains; its size means little. This sequence joins TRBV24-1 and TRBJ2-3; 10 positions match TRBD2. The V segment lost 1 base and the J segment 2 bases; nucleotides outside the gene matches: 8. This CDR3 has 18 amino acids. CDR1 and CDR2 (germline): KGHDR, SFDVKD. The CDR3 here is CATSDLGTSEESTDTQYF. The CDR3 nucleotides are TGTGCCACCAGTGATTTAGGGACTAGCGAAGAATCCACAGATACGCAGTATTTT.

About this clonotype itself: This beta chain slipped into a library made for alpha chains as a stray read, so its size is not meaningful. The chain carries TRBV29-1 and TRBJ2-5; 7 nucleotides match TRBD2. The CDR3 extends over 13 amino acids. The trim removed 7 bases at V and 2 bases at J, leaving 7 bases unmatched. Germline V gene sequence: CDR1 SQVTM, CDR2 ANQGSEA. The DNA of the CDR3 is TGCAGCGGGGGAGGGGACGGGCAAGAGACCCAGTACTTC. Translation gives CSGGGDGQETQYF. Full variable domain (remainder filled in from reference TRBV29-1 and TRBJ2-5): SAVISQKPSRDICQRGTSLTIQCQVDSQVTMMFWYRQQPGQSLTLIATANQGSEATYESGFVIDKFPISRPNLTFSTLTVSNMSPEDSSIYLCSGGGDGQETQYFGPGTRLLVL.

In regard to this clonotype: Since it is a stray read in a library aimed at alpha chains, this beta chain has a size that is not meaningful. This sequence joins TRBV5-1 and TRBJ2-7, with 8 bases aligning to TRBD1. This CDR3 contains 16 residues. Germline lookup yields CDR1 SGHRS and CDR2 YFSETQ. J gave up 4 bases and V 0 bases, and 9 bases lay outside the gene matches. The CDR3 bases are TGCGCCAGCAGCTTGGCAGGGGGCACTGTAACGTACGAGCAGTACTTC. It translates to CASSLAGGTVTYEQYF.

As for this clonotype: This beta chain came through as a stray read in a library set up for alpha chains, and its size says little. The chain links TRBV6-5 to TRBJ2-2; D gene unclear. This CDR3 spans 11 amino acids. The germline gives CDR1 MNHEY, CDR2 SVGAGI. DNA of the CDR3: TGTACCACCGGGAACACCGGGGAGCTGTTTTTT. This gives the protein CTTGNTGELFF.

In the case of this clonotype: The library was designed around alpha chains, so this beta chain is a stray read whose abundance carries little weight. The rearrangement joins TRBV5-1 to TRBJ2-2; D gene ambiguous. Germline CDR1 SGHRS, CDR2 YFSETQ. This CDR3 spans 14 amino acids. Trimming took 1 base from V and 6 from J, leaving 10 bases between them. CDR3 nucleotide sequence: TGCGCCAGCAGCTTGCGAGTAAGCGCCGGGGAGCTGTTTTTT. Translation: CASSLRVSAGELFF. Supplemented by reference TRBV5-1 and TRBJ2-2, the full variable domain reads KAGVTQTPRYLIKTRGQQVTLSCSPISGHRSVSWYQQTPGQGLQFLFEYFSETQRNKGNFPGRFSGRQFSNSRSEMNVSTLELGDSALYLCASSLRVSAGELFFGEGSRLTVL.

Concerning this clonotype itself: This beta chain represents an off-target read in a library built for alpha chains; its size is of limited meaning. The chain has TRBV29-1 and TRBJ1-1; possible D gene TRBD1, 6 bases. CDR3 length: 10 amino acids. Deletions cut 7 bases from V and 4 bases from J, with 7 bases between. Looked up from germline, CDR1 is SQVTM and CDR2 is ANQGSEA. DNA for the CDR3: TGCAGCGGGACAGCCACTGAAGCTTTCTTT. The encoded protein is CSGTATEAFF.

Concerning this clonotype itself: Little can be read into the size of this beta chain, an off-target read in a library designed for alpha chains. The rearrangement uses TRBV29-1 and TRBJ2-7, with D possibly being TRBD2 (6 bases). The germline V gene has CDR1 SQVTM and CDR2 ANQGSEA. This CDR3 contains 13 residues. V shed 6 bases and J shed 5 bases, with 17 bases lying between them. DNA of the CDR3: TGCAGCGTGCCGGGACTGGGGTCACACGAGCAGTACTTC. Residues: CSVPGLGSHEQYF.

On this clonotype itself: This beta chain turned up in a library designed for alpha chains; as an off-target read, its abundance says little. The J gene is TRBJ2-5, the V gene TRBV11-2; 12 bases align to TRBD2. The CDR3 contains 17 residues. Germline V gene data show CDR1 as SGHAT and CDR2 as FQNNGV. J lost 4 bases, V lost 5 bases, and 11 bases had no gene match. CDR3 loop: CASSIPTSGRGPETQYF. CDR3 nucleotide sequence: TGTGCCAGCAGCATCCCGACTAGCGGGAGAGGTCCAGAGACCCAGTACTTC.

Concerning this clonotype: This beta chain is a stray sequence in a library constructed for alpha chains; its clone size is not meaningful. The gene calls are TRBV25-1 and TRBJ2-7; D is unclear. CDR3 length equals 16 residues. The germline V gene encodes CDR1 MGHDK and CDR2 SYGVNS. Trimming stripped 0 bases from V and 0 bases from J, with 12 bases between. The CDR3 DNA sequence: TGTGCCAGCAGTGAATACGGTACGGCTTTCTCCTACGAGCAGTACTTC. Translating it yields CASSEYGTAFSYEQYF.

Details on this clonotype: This beta chain is off target for a library built for alpha chains, so its abundance means little. The rearrangement uses TRBV28 and TRBJ2-3, with 12 bases aligning to TRBD2. Looked up from germline, CDR1 is MDHEN and CDR2 is SYDVKM. V was clipped by 6 bases and J by 0 bases; unmatched bases: 7. The CDR3 loop spans 17 amino acids. As DNA, the CDR3 is TGTGCCAGCAGGAGACTAGCGGGAGCTTCTAGCACAGATACGCAGTATTTT. This encodes CASRRLAGASSTDTQYF.

Concerning this clonotype itself: With the library built for alpha chains, this beta chain is off target and its frequency is not meaningful. The chain carries TRBV7-9 and TRBJ1-1, with D possibly TRBD1 on 6 matching bases. The germline gives CDR1 SEHNR, CDR2 FQNEAQ (reference sequence). V was cut by 1 base and J by 4 bases, with 10 bases left in between. The CDR3 sequence is 14 residues long. CDR3 sequence: CASSLEGGGTEAFF. For the CDR3, the DNA is TGTGCCAGCAGCTTAGAGGGGGGCGGCACTGAAGCTTTCTTT.

On this clonotype: As an off-target read in a library built for alpha chains, this beta chain has a frequency of little significance. This sequence joins TRBV12-3 or TRBV12-4 and TRBJ2-1, with TRBD2 matching 11 bases. The CDR3 covers 15 residues. Trimming cost V 5 bases and J 5 bases; bases outside gene matches: 5. The CDR3 is CASSPGLAANNEQFF. The CDR3 DNA follows: TGTGCCAGCAGTCCGGGACTAGCGGCTAACAATGAGCAGTTCTTC.

On this clonotype: This beta chain is an unintended read in a library built for alpha chains; its size means little. The V gene is TRBV20-1, the J gene TRBJ2-2, with TRBD1 matching over 7 bases. The CDR3 extends over 14 amino acids. Trimming at V came to 6 bases and at J to 0 bases, leaving 4 bases not matched to a gene. The V gene's germline CDR1 is DFQATT and CDR2 SNEGSKA (reference sequence). The CDR3 bases are TGCAGTGCCGCCGGGACAGCGAACACCGGGGAGCTGTTTTTT. It codes for CSAAGTANTGELFF.

This clonotype appeared a few times. Because this beta chain is a stray read in a library intended to capture alpha chains, its abundance should not be given much weight. The chain joins TRBV19 to TRBJ2-7; 10 nucleotides agree with TRBD2. CDR1 and CDR2 from the germline V gene are LNHDA and SQIVND (reference sequence). The ends lost 5 bases at V and 0 bases at J; junction bases unmatched: 13. This CDR3 contains 18 residues. CDR3 in amino acids: CASSPRGRLAGSSYEQYF. DNA of the CDR3: TGTGCCAGTAGTCCTCGAGGGAGACTAGCGGGCAGCTCCTACGAGCAGTACTTC.

This clonotype was observed once. Being off target in a library aimed at alpha chains, this beta chain has a size of little meaning. The chain uses TRBV20-1 and TRBJ2-5, with 7 bases matching TRBD1. From germline, CDR1 is DFQATT and CDR2 SNEGSKA (reference sequence). The CDR3 sequence is 16 residues long. The V segment lost 3 bases and the J segment 4 bases; nucleotides outside the gene matches: 14. The CDR3 DNA follows: TGCAGTGCTAGGCACTATGACAGGGTGGGCGTAGAGACCCAGTACTTC. Translated, it gives CSARHYDRVGVETQYF.